The TCR beta chain under discussion was sequenced for a study of shared clonotypes between healthy human individuals. Points from the study as a whole: On the whole, naive subsets had larger estimated richness than memory subsets had. Sample collection involved blood only; tissue repertoires are likely different.

The authors ran the assay at deep level. The assay was immunoSEQ multiplex PCR, and TCRdb's table has in-frame clones only and misses some. The sample carries about 1 million clones, around 76% recorded once. In the case of this clone: Its matching antigen is unknown.

V was clipped by 2 bases and J by 4 bases; unmatched bases: 6. Germline loops: CDR1 SGHTA, CDR2 FQGNSA. There are 16 residues in the CDR3. The sample comprised memory CD4+ T cells sorted from blood. Subset given: CD45RA-negative fraction. This TCR was recovered from a man aged 18 to 29 in good health. This sequence joins TRBV7-2 and TRBJ2-7; TRBD2 matches 12 bases. The chain's CDR3 is CASSLLAGGPLYEQYF. Here the CDR3 DNA reads TGTGCCAGCAGCTTACTAGCGGGAGGGCCTTTGTACGAGCAGTACTTC.